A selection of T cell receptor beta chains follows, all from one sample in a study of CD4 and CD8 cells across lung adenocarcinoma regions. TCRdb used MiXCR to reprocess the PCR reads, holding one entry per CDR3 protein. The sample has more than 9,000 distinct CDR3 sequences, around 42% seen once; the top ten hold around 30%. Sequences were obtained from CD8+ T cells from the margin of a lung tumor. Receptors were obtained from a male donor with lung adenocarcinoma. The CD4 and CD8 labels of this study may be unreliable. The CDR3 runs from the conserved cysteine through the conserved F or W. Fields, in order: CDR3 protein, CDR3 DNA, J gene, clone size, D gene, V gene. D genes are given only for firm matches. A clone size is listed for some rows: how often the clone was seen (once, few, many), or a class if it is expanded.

cdr3_aa: CASSNGTGVRRETEAFF; cdr3_nt: TGTGCCAGCAGTAACGGGACAGGGGTTCGCAGAGAAACTGAAGCTTTCTTT; j_call: TRBJ1-1; clone_size: few; d_call: TRBD1; v_call: TRBV12-3/TRBV12-4
cdr3_aa: CASRHGVRADKQYF; cdr3_nt: TGTGCCAGCAGGCACGGTGTAAGGGCAGATAAGCAGTATTTT; j_call: TRBJ2-3; clone_size: .; d_call: .; v_call: TRBV6-1
cdr3_aa: CASSGGLTYEQYF; cdr3_nt: TGCGCCAGCAGTGGTGGGTTAACCTACGAGCAGTACTTC; j_call: TRBJ2-7; clone_size: .; d_call: .; v_call: TRBV10-1
cdr3_aa: CASLLGGRSKNIQYF; cdr3_nt: TGCGCCAGCTTGCTGGGGGGGAGATCCAAAAACATTCAGTATTTC; j_call: TRBJ2-4; clone_size: .; d_call: TRBD2; v_call: TRBV10-1
cdr3_aa: CASSPKASYEQYF; cdr3_nt: TGTGCCAGCAGCCCAAAGGCCTCCTACGAGCAGTACTTC; j_call: TRBJ2-7; clone_size: .; d_call: .; v_call: TRBV12-3/TRBV12-4
cdr3_aa: CASSYSIDYSTDTQYF; cdr3_nt: TGTGCCAGCAGTTACTCGATTGACTACTCCACAGATACGCAGTATTTT; j_call: TRBJ2-3; clone_size: once; d_call: .; v_call: TRBV6-5
cdr3_aa: CASSQEAWYGYTF; cdr3_nt: TGCGCCAGCAGCCAAGAGGCCTGGTATGGCTACACCTTC; j_call: TRBJ1-2; clone_size: few; d_call: .; v_call: TRBV4-1
cdr3_aa: CASSLDRNRETQYF; cdr3_nt: TGTGCCAGCAGCTTAGACAGGAACCGAGAGACCCAGTACTTC; j_call: TRBJ2-5; clone_size: medium-sized; d_call: .; v_call: TRBV7-2
cdr3_aa: CASGGENVNTEAFF; cdr3_nt: TGTGCCAGCGGGGGGGAGAACGTGAACACTGAAGCTTTCTTT; j_call: TRBJ1-1; clone_size: .; d_call: .; v_call: TRBV6-1
cdr3_aa: CASSLRGNNEQFF; cdr3_nt: TGTGCCAGCAGTTTACGGGGGAACAATGAGCAGTTCTTC; j_call: TRBJ2-1; clone_size: .; d_call: .; v_call: TRBV12-3/TRBV12-4
cdr3_aa: CASSSGTSRKDTQYF; cdr3_nt: TGTGCCAGCAGCTCTGGGACTAGCCGCAAAGATACGCAGTACTTC; j_call: TRBJ2-4; clone_size: .; d_call: TRBD2; v_call: TRBV7-2
cdr3_aa: CASSGTSGDEQYF; cdr3_nt: TGCGCCAGCAGTGGGACTAGCGGTGACGAGCAGTACTTC; j_call: TRBJ2-7; clone_size: .; d_call: TRBD2; v_call: TRBV10-1
cdr3_aa: CASKDSAQVQRANEQSF; cdr3_nt: TGTGCCAGCAAGGACAGCGCCCAAGTTCAAAGGGCCAACGAGCAGTCTTTC; j_call: TRBJ2-1; clone_size: .; d_call: .; v_call: TRBV6-1
cdr3_aa: CASSYSLTSGWVHEQFF; cdr3_nt: TGTGCCAGCAGTTACTCCCTCACTAGCGGGTGGGTCCATGAGCAGTTCTTC; j_call: TRBJ2-1; clone_size: medium-sized; d_call: TRBD2; v_call: TRBV6-5
cdr3_aa: CASSFKRTDTQYF; cdr3_nt: TGTGCCAGCAGTTTTAAACGCACAGATACGCAGTATTTT; j_call: TRBJ2-3; clone_size: many; d_call: .; v_call: TRBV6-5
cdr3_aa: CASSRDTSGNEQFF; cdr3_nt: TGCGCCAGCAGCCGGGACACCTCGGGGAATGAGCAGTTCTTC; j_call: TRBJ2-1; clone_size: few; d_call: .; v_call: TRBV10-1
cdr3_aa: CASSSLDRGIEQYF; cdr3_nt: TGTGCCAGCAGCTCACTGGACAGGGGAATCGAGCAGTACTTC; j_call: TRBJ2-7; clone_size: few; d_call: TRBD1; v_call: TRBV11-2
cdr3_aa: CASSWTVNTGELFF; cdr3_nt: TGTGCCAGCAGTTGGACAGTTAACACCGGGGAGCTGTTTTTT; j_call: TRBJ2-2; clone_size: medium-sized; d_call: .; v_call: TRBV6-5
cdr3_aa: CASSSLGGGSPDTQYF; cdr3_nt: TGTGCCAGCAGTTCCTTAGGGGGAGGTAGCCCAGATACGCAGTACTTC; j_call: TRBJ2-5; clone_size: .; d_call: .; v_call: TRBV11-1
cdr3_aa: CASSDPAKNIQFF; cdr3_nt: TGCGCCAGCAGTGACCCCGCCAAGAACATTCAGTTCTTC; j_call: TRBJ2-1; clone_size: .; d_call: .; v_call: TRBV10-2
cdr3_aa: CASSLSQRTGGQETQYF; cdr3_nt: TGTGCCAGCAGCTTATCACAACGGACAGGGGGCCAAGAGACCCAGTACTTC; j_call: TRBJ2-5; clone_size: many; d_call: TRBD1; v_call: TRBV7-8
cdr3_aa: CASSDPGQGGNEQYF; cdr3_nt: TGCGCCAGCAGCGACCCGGGACAGGGGGGAAATGAGCAGTACTTC; j_call: TRBJ2-4; clone_size: .; d_call: TRBD1; v_call: TRBV5-1
cdr3_aa: CASSYGQPNTGELFF; cdr3_nt: TGTGCCAGCAGTTATGGGCAGCCGAACACCGGGGAGCTGTTTTTT; j_call: TRBJ2-2; clone_size: .; d_call: .; v_call: TRBV6-5
cdr3_aa: CASSLRDRVYNEQFF; cdr3_nt: TGTGCCAGCAGTCTCCGGGACAGGGTCTACAATGAGCAGTTCTTC; j_call: TRBJ2-1; clone_size: .; d_call: TRBD1; v_call: TRBV6-1
cdr3_aa: CASSEGRDAYNEQYF; cdr3_nt: TGCGCCAGCAGTGAAGGGCGGGATGCCTACAATGAGCAGTACTTC; j_call: TRBJ2-7; clone_size: few; d_call: .; v_call: TRBV10-2
cdr3_aa: CASSRDGSYEQYF; cdr3_nt: TGTGCCAGCAGCAGGGACGGATCCTACGAGCAGTACTTC; j_call: TRBJ2-7; clone_size: medium-sized; d_call: .; v_call: TRBV6-5
cdr3_aa: CASRPSRDSFANEQYF; cdr3_nt: TGTGCCAGCAGGCCGTCCCGAGACTCATTTGCCAATGAGCAGTACTTC; j_call: TRBJ2-7; clone_size: few; d_call: .; v_call: TRBV27
cdr3_aa: CASSEGTAITQYF; cdr3_nt: TGTGCCAGCAGTGAGGGGACCGCGATAACGCAGTATTTT; j_call: TRBJ2-3; clone_size: medium-sized; d_call: .; v_call: TRBV6-2/TRBV6-3
cdr3_aa: CASTGWDNPPLHF; cdr3_nt: TGTGCCAGCACTGGTTGGGACAATCCGCCCCTGCACTTT; j_call: TRBJ1-6; clone_size: few; d_call: .; v_call: TRBV6-1
cdr3_aa: CASSVDRDSPLHF; cdr3_nt: TGTGCCAGCAGTGTAGACAGGGATTCACCCCTCCACTTT; j_call: TRBJ1-6; clone_size: .; d_call: TRBD1; v_call: TRBV6-1
cdr3_aa: CASSAGLSGAYVLTF; cdr3_nt: TGTGCCAGCAGTGCCGGACTCTCTGGGGCCTACGTGCTGACTTTC; j_call: TRBJ2-6; clone_size: .; d_call: .; v_call: TRBV6-1
cdr3_aa: CASSSNRGDEQFF; cdr3_nt: TGTGCCAGCAGCTCCAACAGGGGCGATGAGCAGTTCTTC; j_call: TRBJ2-1; clone_size: many; d_call: TRBD1; v_call: TRBV2
cdr3_aa: CASGSGQGTAYYGYTF; cdr3_nt: TGTGCTAGTGGTTCGGGACAGGGCACAGCCTACTATGGCTACACCTTC; j_call: TRBJ1-2; clone_size: few; d_call: TRBD1; v_call: TRBV12-5
cdr3_aa: CASSSWTESTEAFF; cdr3_nt: TGTGCCAGCAGTTCGTGGACAGAGTCCACTGAAGCTTTCTTT; j_call: TRBJ1-1; clone_size: .; d_call: .; v_call: TRBV28
cdr3_aa: CASSYQHARDTQYF; cdr3_nt: TGTGCCAGCAGCTATCAACACGCTAGAGATACGCAGTATTTT; j_call: TRBJ2-3; clone_size: once; d_call: .; v_call: TRBV5-6
cdr3_aa: CASSYGTSGGARGEQYF; cdr3_nt: TGTGCCAGCAGTTACGGGACTAGCGGGGGGGCCAGAGGAGAGCAGTACTTC; j_call: TRBJ2-5; clone_size: many; d_call: TRBD2; v_call: TRBV27
cdr3_aa: CASSVGGRGNEQFF; cdr3_nt: TGTGCCAGCAGCGTAGGTGGGAGGGGGAATGAGCAGTTCTTC; j_call: TRBJ2-1; clone_size: few; d_call: .; v_call: TRBV9
cdr3_aa: CASSLGQGRVYNEQFF; cdr3_nt: TGTGCCAGCAGTTTAGGGCAGGGGAGGGTCTACAATGAGCAGTTCTTC; j_call: TRBJ2-1; clone_size: medium-sized; d_call: .; v_call: TRBV12-3/TRBV12-4
cdr3_aa: CASSEGGQDTQYF; cdr3_nt: TGTGCCAGCAGCGAAGGGGGCCAGGATACGCAGTATTTT; j_call: TRBJ2-3; clone_size: few; d_call: TRBD1; v_call: TRBV9
cdr3_aa: CARGPGSRSQETQYF; cdr3_nt: TGTGCCAGGGGCCCCGGGAGTCGTTCCCAAGAGACCCAGTATTTT; j_call: TRBJ2-3; clone_size: once; d_call: .; v_call: TRBV11-2
cdr3_aa: CASLESQETQYF; cdr3_nt: TGTGCCAGCCTGGAATCTCAAGAGACCCAGTACTTC; j_call: TRBJ2-5; clone_size: many; d_call: .; v_call: TRBV6-1
cdr3_aa: CASSPGGETQYF; cdr3_nt: TGCGCCAGCAGCCCCGGGGGGGAGACCCAGTACTTC; j_call: TRBJ2-5; clone_size: many; d_call: TRBD2; v_call: TRBV5-1
cdr3_aa: CASSRDISYEQYF; cdr3_nt: TGTGCCAGCAGCCGGGACATCTCCTACGAGCAGTACTTC; j_call: TRBJ2-7; clone_size: once; d_call: .; v_call: TRBV7-2
cdr3_aa: CASSIYRGDQPHHF; cdr3_nt: TGTGCCAGCAGTATATACAGAGGGGATCAGCCCCACCACTTT; j_call: TRBJ1-5; clone_size: .; d_call: .; v_call: TRBV27
cdr3_aa: CASSSSSGGGGYTF; cdr3_nt: TGTGCCAGCAGTTCTAGCTCGGGGGGAGGTGGCTACACCTTC; j_call: TRBJ1-2; clone_size: once; d_call: .; v_call: TRBV6-5
cdr3_aa: CARGQGGRSTDTQYF; cdr3_nt: TGTGCCAGGGGGCAGGGGGGCAGATCCACAGATACGCAGTATTTC; j_call: TRBJ2-3; clone_size: .; d_call: .; v_call: TRBV27
cdr3_aa: CASSRTYGQYGYTF; cdr3_nt: TGCGCCAGCAGTAGGACGTACGGACAGTATGGCTACACCTTC; j_call: TRBJ1-2; clone_size: .; d_call: .; v_call: TRBV5-1
cdr3_aa: CATRAGGETQYF; cdr3_nt: TGTGCCACCCGCGCGGGGGGGGAGACCCAGTACTTC; j_call: TRBJ2-5; clone_size: medium-sized; d_call: TRBD2; v_call: TRBV24-1